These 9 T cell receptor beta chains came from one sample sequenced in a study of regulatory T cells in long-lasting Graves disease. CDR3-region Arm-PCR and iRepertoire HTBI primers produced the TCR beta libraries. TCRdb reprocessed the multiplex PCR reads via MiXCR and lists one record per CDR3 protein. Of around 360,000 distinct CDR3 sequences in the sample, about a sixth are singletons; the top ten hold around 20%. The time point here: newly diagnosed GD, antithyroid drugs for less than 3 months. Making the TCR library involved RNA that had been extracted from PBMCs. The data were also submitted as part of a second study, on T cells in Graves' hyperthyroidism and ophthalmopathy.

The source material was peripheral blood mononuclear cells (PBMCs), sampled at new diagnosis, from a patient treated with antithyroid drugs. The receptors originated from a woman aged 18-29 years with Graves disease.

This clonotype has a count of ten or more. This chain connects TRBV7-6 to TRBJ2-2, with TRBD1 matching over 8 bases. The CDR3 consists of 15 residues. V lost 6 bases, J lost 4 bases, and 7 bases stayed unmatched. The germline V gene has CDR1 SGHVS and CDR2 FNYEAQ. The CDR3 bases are TGTGCCAGCAGTCGTAGACAGGGGCGCACCGGGGAGCTGTTTTTT. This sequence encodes CASSRRQGRTGELFF.

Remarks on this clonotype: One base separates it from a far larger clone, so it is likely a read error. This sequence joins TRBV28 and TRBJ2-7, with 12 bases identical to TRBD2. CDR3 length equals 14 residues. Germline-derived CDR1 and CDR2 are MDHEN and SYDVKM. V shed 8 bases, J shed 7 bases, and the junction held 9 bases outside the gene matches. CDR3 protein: CASGRLAGALEQYF. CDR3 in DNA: TGTGCCAGCGGCCGACTAGCGGGAGCTTTGGAGCAGTACTTC.

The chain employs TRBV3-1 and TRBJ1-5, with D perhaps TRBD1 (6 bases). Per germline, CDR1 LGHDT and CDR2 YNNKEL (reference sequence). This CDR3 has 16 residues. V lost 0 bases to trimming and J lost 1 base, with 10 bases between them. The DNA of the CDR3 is TGTGCCAGCAGCCAAGATACGGGGGGCAGCAATCAGCCCCAGCATTTT. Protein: CASSQDTGGSNQPQHF.

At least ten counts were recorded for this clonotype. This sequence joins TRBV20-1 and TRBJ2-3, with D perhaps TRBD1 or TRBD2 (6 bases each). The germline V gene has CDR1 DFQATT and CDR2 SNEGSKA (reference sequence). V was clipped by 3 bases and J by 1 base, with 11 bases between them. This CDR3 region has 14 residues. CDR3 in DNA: TGCAGTGCTAGCCCGGGGGCCCGCACAGATACGCAGTATTTT. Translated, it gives CSASPGARTDTQYF.

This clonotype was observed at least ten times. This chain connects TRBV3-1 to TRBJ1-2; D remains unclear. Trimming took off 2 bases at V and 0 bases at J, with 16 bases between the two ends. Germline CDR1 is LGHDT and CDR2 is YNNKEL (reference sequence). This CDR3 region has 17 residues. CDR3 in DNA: TGTGCCAGCAGCCAAAGTCCGGAGGACTCTCCTAACTATGGCTACACCTTC. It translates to CASSQSPEDSPNYGYTF. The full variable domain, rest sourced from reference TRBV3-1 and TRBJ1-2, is DTAVSQTPKYLVTQMGNDKSIKCEQNLGHDTMYWYKQDSKKFLKIMFSYNNKELIINETVPNRFSPKSPDKAHLNLHINSLELGDSAVYFCASSQSPEDSPNYGYTFGSGTRLTVV.

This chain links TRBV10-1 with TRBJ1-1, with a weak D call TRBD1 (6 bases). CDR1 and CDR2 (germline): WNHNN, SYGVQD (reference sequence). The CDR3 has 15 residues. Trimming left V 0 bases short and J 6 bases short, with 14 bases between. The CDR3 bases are TGCGCCAGCAGTGAGTCTGGGACGGGGGGCGCTGAAGCTTTCTTT. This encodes CASSESGTGGAEAFF.

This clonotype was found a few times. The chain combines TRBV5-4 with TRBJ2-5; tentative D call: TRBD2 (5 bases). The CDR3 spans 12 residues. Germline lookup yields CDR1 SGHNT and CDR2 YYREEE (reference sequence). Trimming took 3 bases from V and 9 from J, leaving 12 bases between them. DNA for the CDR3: TGTGCCAGCAGCTCGACCGGGATGGCCCAGTACTTC. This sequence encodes CASSSTGMAQYF.

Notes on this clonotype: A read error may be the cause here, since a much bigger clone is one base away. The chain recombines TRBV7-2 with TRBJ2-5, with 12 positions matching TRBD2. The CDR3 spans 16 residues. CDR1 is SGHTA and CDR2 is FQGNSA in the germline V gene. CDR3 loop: CASSLWTSGDQETQCF. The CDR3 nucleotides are TGTGCCAGCAGCTTATGGACTAGCGGGGACCAAGAGACCCAGTGCTTC.

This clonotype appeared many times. This CDR3 is CSARANLARGETQYF. In nucleotides, the CDR3 is TGCAGTGCTAGGGCTAACTTAGCAAGAGGGGAGACCCAGTACTTC. The gene calls are TRBV20-1 and TRBJ2-5, with D maybe TRBD2 (5 bases). Germline V gene lookup returns CDR1 DFQATT and CDR2 SNEGSKA (reference sequence). The CDR3 runs 15 residues. Trimming took off 3 bases at V and 5 bases at J, with 19 bases between the two ends.